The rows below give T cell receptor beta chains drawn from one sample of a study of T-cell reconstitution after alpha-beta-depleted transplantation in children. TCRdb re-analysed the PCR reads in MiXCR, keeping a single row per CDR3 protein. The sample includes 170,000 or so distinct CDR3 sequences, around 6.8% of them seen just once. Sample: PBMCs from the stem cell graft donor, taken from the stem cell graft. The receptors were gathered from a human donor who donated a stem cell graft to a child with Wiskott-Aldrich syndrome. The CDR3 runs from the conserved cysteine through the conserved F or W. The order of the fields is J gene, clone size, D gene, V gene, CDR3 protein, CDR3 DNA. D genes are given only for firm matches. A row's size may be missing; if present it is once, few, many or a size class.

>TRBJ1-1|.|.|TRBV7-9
CASSLGGALTEAFF
TGTGCCAGCAGCTTAGGGGGGGCCCTCACTGAAGCTTTCTTT
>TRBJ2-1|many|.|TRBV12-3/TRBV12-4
CASSPALEQFF
TGTGCCAGCAGTCCCGCTCTGGAGCAGTTCTTC
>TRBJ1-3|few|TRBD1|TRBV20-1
CSASGPGQGGNTIYF
TGCAGTGCTAGTGGCCCGGGACAGGGTGGAAACACCATATATTTT
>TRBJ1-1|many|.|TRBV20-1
CSAPGQNTEAFF
TGCAGTGCACCGGGACAGAACACTGAAGCTTTCTTT
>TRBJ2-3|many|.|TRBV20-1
CSARGTISTDTQYF
TGCAGTGCTAGAGGTACTATTAGCACAGATACGCAGTATTTT
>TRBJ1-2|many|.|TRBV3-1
CASSQEPGVLLYGYTF
TGTGCCAGCAGCCAAGAGCCAGGGGTCCTCTTATATGGCTACACCTTC
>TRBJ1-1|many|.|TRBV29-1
CSVERSGRFTEAFF
TGCAGCGTTGAGAGGAGCGGGAGGTTCACTGAAGCTTTCTTT
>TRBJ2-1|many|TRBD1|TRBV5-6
CASRIGQGVGNEQFF
TGTGCCAGCAGAATCGGACAGGGGGTGGGAAATGAGCAGTTCTTC
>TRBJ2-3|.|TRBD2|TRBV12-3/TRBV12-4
CAISSPPWTSGLSTDTQYF
TGTGCCATCAGTTCACCCCCCTGGACTAGCGGGCTTAGCACAGATACGCAGTATTTT
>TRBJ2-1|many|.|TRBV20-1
CSAVRDSSYNEQFF
TGCAGTGCCGTTCGGGACTCCTCCTACAATGAGCAGTTCTTC
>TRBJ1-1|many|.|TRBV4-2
CASSQVSEKFEAFF
TGTGCCAGCAGCCAAGTATCGGAGAAATTTGAAGCTTTCTTT
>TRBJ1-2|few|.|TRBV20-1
CSARTDRAYGYTF
TGCAGTGCGCGGACAGATCGAGCATATGGCTACACCTTC
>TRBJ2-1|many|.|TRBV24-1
CATSLSRGSNYNEQFF
TGTGCCACCAGTCTCAGTCGGGGTTCTAATTACAATGAGCAGTTCTTC
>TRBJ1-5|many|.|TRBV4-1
CASSLSRHGNQPQHF
TGCGCCAGCAGCCTTAGTCGTCACGGCAATCAGCCCCAGCATTTT
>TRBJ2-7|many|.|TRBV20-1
CSARDPQTYEQYF
TGCAGTGCTAGAGATCCCCAAACCTACGAGCAGTACTTC
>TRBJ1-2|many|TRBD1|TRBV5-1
CASSPGTGTLYGYTF
TGCGCCAGCAGCCCTGGGACAGGAACCCTTTATGGCTACACCTTC
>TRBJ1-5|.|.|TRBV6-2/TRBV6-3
CASSVGRGGRIGKPQHF
TGTGCCAGCAGTGTCGGGAGGGGAGGGAGAATCGGCAAGCCCCAGCATTTT
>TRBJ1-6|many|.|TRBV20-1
CSARGTGSYNSPLHF
TGCAGTGCTAGAGGCACTGGGTCCTATAATTCACCCCTCCACTTT